This T cell receptor beta chain is from a study of shared clonotypes between healthy human individuals. The germline gives CDR1 SNHLY, CDR2 FYNNEI. The CDR3 has 15 amino acids. After removal of 8 bases from V and 6 bases from J, the junction contained 14 bases not matched to a gene. This table comes from immunoSEQ multiplex PCR, and its TCRdb copy is limited to in-frame clones, with some not included. The sample has some 550,000 clones, roughly 97% seen once. The V gene is TRBV2, the J gene TRBJ1-1; 8 bases align to TRBD1. This TCR was recovered from a woman aged 30 to 39 in good health. The sample comprised naive CD4+ T cells sorted from blood. Regarding subset: CD45RA+ positively selected. The CDR3 here is CASHKGQASNAEAFF. CDR3 in DNA: TGTGCCAGCCACAAGGGACAGGCAAGCAACGCTGAAGCTTTCTTT.